These T cell receptor beta chains were read from a single sample in a study of neurological immune-mediated disorders. MiXCR, applied by TCRdb to the 5' RACE reads, yields one record per CDR3 protein. The sample holds about 46,000 distinct CDR3 sequences, approximately 3% seen once. The sample taken for sequencing was PBMCs. The source of these receptors is a woman aged 50 to 65 with multiple sclerosis. Both conserved end residues are trimmed from each CDR3.

TRBJ1-6	TRBV7-2	ASSFRGNSPLH
TRBJ2-7	TRBV2	ASSVLWRLAFYEQY
TRBJ2-7	TRBV27	ASSLDGTGIYEQY
TRBJ2-5	TRBV7-2	ASSPLRGGKTQY
TRBJ2-1	TRBV20-1	SAPRTTSYNEQF
TRBJ2-1	TRBV12-3/TRBV12-4	ASSLKGATYNEQF
TRBJ2-3	TRBV7-2	ASSSSGGNTDTQY
TRBJ2-1	TRBV5-1	ASSLRLAGGLELYNEQF
TRBJ2-3	TRBV7-2	ASSLARRLAKDKSTDTQY
TRBJ2-3	TRBV12-3/TRBV12-4	ASSLPGPKADTQY
TRBJ1-5	TRBV5-1	ASSLGDREDQPQH
TRBJ1-2	TRBV18	ASSPPFNYGYT
TRBJ2-4	TRBV20-1	SARAGTSGKNIQY
TRBJ2-5	TRBV5-1	ASSLGTTGGMETQY
TRBJ2-1	TRBV20-1	SARGLAGGNEQF
TRBJ2-5	TRBV15	ATSSGGGPWETQY
TRBJ2-7	TRBV29-1	SARSSGSSYEQY
TRBJ1-2	TRBV6-8	ASETRTVVEGGYT
TRBJ2-5	TRBV20-1	SASAQETQY
TRBJ2-1	TRBV6-2/TRBV6-3	ASSWTGTGQQF
TRBJ1-2	TRBV7-2	ASSFPGGRGYGYT
TRBJ2-1	TRBV7-2	ASGSMGLAQRGEQF
TRBJ1-5	TRBV7-2	ASSRFRTGVGNQPQH
TRBJ2-1	TRBV2	ASKSSTAAEQF
TRBJ1-5	TRBV7-2	ASSLSAANNQPQH
TRBJ2-7	TRBV7-8	ASSLRGQYYEQY
TRBJ2-3	TRBV28	ASSLAGGWSTDTQY
TRBJ1-1	TRBV28	ASSSQGSLAEAF
TRBJ1-5	TRBV27	ASRALNQPQH
TRBJ1-6	TRBV20-1	SASGGRGLDNSPLH
TRBJ2-1	TRBV28	ASNFLDRVNEQF
TRBJ2-2	TRBV18	ASSPAGGPNTGELF
TRBJ1-1	TRBV5-1	ASSLGQGASTEAF
TRBJ2-5	TRBV6-1	ASSDSGWKGETQY
TRBJ2-5	TRBV10-3	ATNQGQGEEETQY
TRBJ2-7	TRBV6-1	ASSFGQGFYDEQY
TRBJ2-1	TRBV20-1	SALTGLAGALSSYNEQF
TRBJ1-6	TRBV27	ASKSGQGEEDSPLH
TRBJ2-3	TRBV20-1	SARPRGLEDTQY
TRBJ2-5	TRBV13	ASSSRQGAETQY
TRBJ2-7	TRBV5-6	ASSLGSVSYEQY